This TCR beta chain came from a study of blood T cell repertoires in COVID-19 (dated by TCRdb to the early 2020s). Notes on the research overall: Collaborator samples came from the United States, Italy and Spain and covered acute and convalescent phases of COVID-19. The material from the prospective study consisted of cDNA or gDNA derived from T cells, B-cell-depleted T cells, or PBMCs. Where available, HLA class I and class II types were taken from metadata supplied by the sample provider and were not determined by assay-based typing. The dataset comprised deeply sampled blood TCRbeta repertoires from subjects exposed to, actively infected with, or recovered from COVID-19. The samples were drawn from the first 160 participants of the ongoing ImmuneRACE study and from 1,254 subjects provided by 6 global collaborators. A de-identified subject ID, COVID-19 status, age in years and sex were almost always included in the sample metadata. The repertoires were made available in a free public database intended to serve as a resource for research on the immune response to SARS-CoV-2.

Germline trimming: 4 bases from V, 2 bases from J; junction bases outside gene matches: 6. In the germline V gene, CDR1 corresponds to MDHEN and CDR2 to SYDVKM. Including the terminal cysteine and phenylalanine, the CDR3 comprises 17 residues. CDR3 DNA only is kept here, 51 bases in frame from base 1. Findings and caveats that apply to the study as a whole: The amount of clinical and demographic metadata varied by source and participant and was provided uncurated.

TCRbeta CDR3 regions were amplified from genomic DNA using the immunoSEQ Assay, a bias-controlled multiplex PCR. From the authors' description of their analysis: Nucleated cell counts per sample were estimated from amplification of reference gene primers within the assay. Sequence reads were collapsed and filtered to measure the absolute abundance of every unique TCRbeta CDR3 rearrangement. Productive Simpson clonality was computed per sample as the square root of Simpson's diversity index over productive rearrangements. Entries here come from immuneACCESS through TCRdb and include only in-frame sequences with V and J called. Some clones fail to appear in such tables; in the studies checked, an unresolved V gene covers under half of the shortfall, and the cause of the remainder is unknown. V, J and clone size derive from that table, while D and trimming were established from the DNA sequence. For this sample there are more than 200,000 clones; roughly 83% appear just once. Together, the top ten hold approximately 2.6% of the sample.

Notes on this clone: Its antigen remains unidentified. It has no much larger one-base neighbor in the sample; base qualities were not kept.

Collaborating institutions collected whole blood in K2EDTA tubes following their own protocols. For TCRbeta analysis, collaborators shipped samples as frozen whole blood, isolated PBMCs, or DNA extracted from either of those sample types. Sequencing was done on a sample of peripheral blood. The TCR sequence derives from a woman aged 70-85 years with active or convalescent COVID-19. The chain uses TRBV28 and TRBJ2-4; 12 junctional bases match TRBD2. The nucleotide sequence reads TGTGCCAGCAGTTCGATACTAGCGGGAGGCTCCAAAAACATTCAGTACTTC. It translates to CASSSILAGGSKNIQYF.